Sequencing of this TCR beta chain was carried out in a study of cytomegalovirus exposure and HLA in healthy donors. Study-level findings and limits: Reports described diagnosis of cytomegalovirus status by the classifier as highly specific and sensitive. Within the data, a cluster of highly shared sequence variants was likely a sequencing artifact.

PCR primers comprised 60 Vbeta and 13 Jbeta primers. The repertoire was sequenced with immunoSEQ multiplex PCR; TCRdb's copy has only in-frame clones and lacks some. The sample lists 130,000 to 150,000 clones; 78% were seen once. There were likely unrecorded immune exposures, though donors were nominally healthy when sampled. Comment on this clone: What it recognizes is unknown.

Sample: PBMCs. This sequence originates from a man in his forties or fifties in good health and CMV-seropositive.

For the CDR3, the DNA is TGCGCCAGCAGCCAAGAGGGGGCGGGACAGGGTTGGAATGAGCAGTTCTTC. Translation gives CASSQEGAGQGWNEQFF. V usage is TRBV4-3 and J usage is TRBJ2-1; 9 bases align to TRBD1. V lost 0 bases and J lost 7; bases outside the gene matches: 10. This CDR3 comprises 17 residues. Germline-derived CDR1 and CDR2 are LGHNA and YSLEER.